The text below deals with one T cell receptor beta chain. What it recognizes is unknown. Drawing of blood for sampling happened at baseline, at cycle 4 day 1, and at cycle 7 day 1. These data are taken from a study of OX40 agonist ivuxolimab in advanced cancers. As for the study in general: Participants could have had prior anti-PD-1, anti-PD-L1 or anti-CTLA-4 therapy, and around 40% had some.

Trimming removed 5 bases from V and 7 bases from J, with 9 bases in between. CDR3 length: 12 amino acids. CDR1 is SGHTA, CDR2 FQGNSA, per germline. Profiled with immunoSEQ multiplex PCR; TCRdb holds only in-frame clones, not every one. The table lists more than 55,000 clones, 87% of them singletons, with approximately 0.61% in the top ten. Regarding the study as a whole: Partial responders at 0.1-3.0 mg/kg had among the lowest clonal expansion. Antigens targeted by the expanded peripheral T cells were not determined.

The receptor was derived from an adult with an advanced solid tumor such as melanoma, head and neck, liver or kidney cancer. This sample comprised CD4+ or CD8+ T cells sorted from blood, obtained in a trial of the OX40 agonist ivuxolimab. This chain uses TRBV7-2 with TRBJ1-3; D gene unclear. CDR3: CASSVAGNTIYF. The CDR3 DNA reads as TGTGCCAGCAGCGTTGCGGGCAACACCATATATTTT.